This T cell receptor beta chain was recorded in a study of T cell repertoires in cytomegalovirus infection. Study context: The public TCR beta signatures pointed to both CMV infection and matching HLA type. Points from the study as a whole: Individuals carrying CMV plus the relevant HLA were identified by cumulative frequency of public TCR beta families.

As to this clonotype: What it binds is not known.

TCRdb reprocessed the reads with MiXCR, giving one entry per CDR3 protein. Among more than 400,000 distinct CDR3 sequences listed, more than 20% were seen once. The CDR3 has 16 residues. The V end lost 0 bases, the J end lost 0 bases, and 11 bases lay between the germline ends. The sample taken for sequencing was PBMCs. The chain combines TRBV23-1 with TRBJ2-5; either TRBD1 or TRBD2 may supply D (5 bases each). TRBV23-1 has ORF status, its function being uncertain. The sequence came from a human donor in good health (CMV status not recorded). Some clones in this sample may be carry-over from other donors' samples. CDR3 DNA sequence: TGCGCCAGCAGTCAATCGGCCCCGGGACACCAAGAGACCCAGTACTTC. It specifies CASSQSAPGHQETQYF.